This T cell receptor (beta chain) was identified in a study of shared clonotypes between healthy human individuals. Study observations and caveats: The naive CD4 repertoires of a few donors were compared, and around 4.9% of clonotypes were shared.

Using immunoSEQ multiplex PCR, the repertoire was profiled, and TCRdb retains in-frame clones only, with some absent. Of roughly 2.5 million clones listed, around 94% are singletons. A word on this clone: What it recognizes is unknown.

Germline V gene sequence: CDR1 SGHVS, CDR2 FQNEAQ. Trimming took off 7 bases at V and 0 bases at J, with 19 bases between the two ends. The CDR3 has 17 amino acids. J is TRBJ2-1 and V is TRBV7-8; D possibly corresponds to TRBD2 (6 bases). Sequencing used naive CD4+ T cells sorted from blood. The subset was: CD45RA+ positively selected. The sequence came from a man aged 18 to 30 in good health. CDR3: CASTLRDPPASYNEQFF. The CDR3 coding sequence is TGTGCCAGCACCCTGCGGGACCCCCCCGCCTCCTACAATGAGCAGTTCTTC.